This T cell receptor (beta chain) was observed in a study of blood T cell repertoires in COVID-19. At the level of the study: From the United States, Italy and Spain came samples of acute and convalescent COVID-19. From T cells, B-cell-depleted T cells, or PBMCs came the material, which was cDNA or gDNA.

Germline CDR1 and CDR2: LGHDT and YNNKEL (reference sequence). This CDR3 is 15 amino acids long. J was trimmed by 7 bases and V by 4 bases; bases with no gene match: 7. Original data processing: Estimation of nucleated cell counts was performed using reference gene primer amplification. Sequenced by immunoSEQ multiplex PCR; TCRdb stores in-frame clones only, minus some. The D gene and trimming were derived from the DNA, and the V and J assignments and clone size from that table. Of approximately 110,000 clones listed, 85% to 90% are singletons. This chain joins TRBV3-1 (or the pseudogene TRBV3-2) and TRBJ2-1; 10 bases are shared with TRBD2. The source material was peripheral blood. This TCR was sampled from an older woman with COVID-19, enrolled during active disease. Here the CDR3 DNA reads TGTGCCAGCAGCCCAATAGCGGGGGGTTCGAATGAGCAGTTCTTC. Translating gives CASSPIAGGSNEQFF.